In its sample, the clone carrying this T cell receptor beta chain was seen a few times. In germline, CDR1 is DFQATT, CDR2 SNEGSKA (reference sequence). The CDR3 totals 14 residues. The V and J ends lost 3 bases and 0 bases respectively, with 12 bases between them. Researchers amplified the TCR beta CDR3 regions from RNA transcripts. HTBI primers were employed in a first-round RT-PCR of the TCR CDR3. Each CDR3 protein is one row after TCRdb ran MiXCR on the multiplex PCR reads. This table has some 350,000 distinct CDR3 sequences, around 15% appearing once. The data are from a study of T cells in Graves' hyperthyroidism and ophthalmopathy.

The specimen was blood. This sequence originates from a woman aged 40 to 50 with Graves' ophthalmopathy. The gene calls are TRBV20-1 and TRBJ2-7; D could derive from TRBD1 or TRBD2 (5 bases each). The CDR3 DNA sequence: TGCAGTGCTAGCCACCCAGGGACCTCCTACGAGCAGTACTTC. Translation: CSASHPGTSYEQYF.